The rows below give T cell receptor beta chains drawn from one sample of a study of CD8 T cells in ankylosing spondylitis. TCRdb analysed the 5' RACE reads with MiXCR anew, one entry per CDR3 protein. The top ten hold approximately 15% of the sample, which has a few hundred thousand distinct CDR3 sequences, approximately 7.4% seen once. Sequencing used blood, either unsorted or a sorted T cell fraction (not recorded which). The receptor set was obtained from a male donor with ankylosing spondylitis. Both conserved end residues are part of each CDR3. D genes are given only for firm matches. The size of a clone is reported for some rows only, either as once, few or many, or as a class for expanded clones.

many,TRBV4-1,TRBJ1-5,TRBD1,TGCGCCAGCAGCCATCGCAGGGGGCAAGATCAGCCCCAGCATTTT,CASSHRRGQDQPQHF
few,TRBV6-6,TRBJ1-5,-,TGTGCCAGCAGCCACGTTGGCCAGCCCCAGCATTTT,CASSHVGQPQHF
many,TRBV4-3,TRBJ2-2,TRBD2,TGCGCCAGCAGCCAAGATATTAGCGGGAGTATGCACGGGGAGCTGTTTTTT,CASSQDISGSMHGELFF
many,TRBV6-2/TRBV6-3,TRBJ1-1,-,TGTGCCAGCAGTTGGGGGGCTACTGAAGCTTTCTTT,CASSWGATEAFF
-,TRBV9,TRBJ1-1,-,TGTGCCAGCAGCTCACTGACAGAAATGAACACTGAAGCTTTCTTT,CASSSLTEMNTEAFF
many,TRBV4-3,TRBJ1-1,TRBD1,TGCGCCAGCAGCCTCGGGACAGGTAAAAACACTGAAGCTTTCTTT,CASSLGTGKNTEAFF
many,TRBV9,TRBJ2-2,TRBD1,TGTGCCAGCAGCGACAAGGACAGGGGGCGCGCCGGGGAGCTGTTTTTT,CASSDKDRGRAGELFF
few,TRBV11-1,TRBJ2-3,TRBD2,TGTGCCAGCAGCCGCCGGCTCGCTAGCGGGGGAGAAGGAGATACGCAGTATTTT,CASSRRLASGGEGDTQYF
few,TRBV6-1,TRBJ1-6,TRBD1,TGTGCCAGCAGTCCGCGACAGGGGGTGAGGTCACCCCTCCACTTT,CASSPRQGVRSPLHF
-,TRBV2,TRBJ2-1,-,TGTGCCAGCAGTGGGACGGACTCCTTCTACAATGAGCAGTTCTTC,CASSGTDSFYNEQFF
many,TRBV27,TRBJ2-7,TRBD2,TGTGCCAGCAGTCCCCTTAGCGGGGGATTTACGAAGCAGTACTTC,CASSPLSGGFTKQYF
many,TRBV9,TRBJ1-1,-,TGTGCCAGCAGCGTAGGGTCAGCAGCGAACACTGAAGCTTTCTTT,CASSVGSAANTEAFF
many,TRBV11-2,TRBJ1-1,-,TGTGCCAGCAGCTCCCGTGAACCCGGGACAATGGCCCCGAACACTGAAGCTTTCTTT,CASSSREPGTMAPNTEAFF
many,TRBV2,TRBJ1-5,-,TGTGCCAGCAGGGGGGAAGGACGGGCAAATCAGCCCCAGCATTTT,CASRGEGRANQPQHF
-,TRBV4-3,TRBJ2-5,TRBD2,TGCGCCAGCAGCCAACTCACCGGGACTAGCGGGAGGGCGCTCCAAGAGACCCAGTACTTC,CASSQLTGTSGRALQETQYF
many,TRBV5-1,TRBJ2-5,-,TGCGCCAGCAGCTGGGCAGGACCGAGCCAAGAGACCCAGTACTTC,CASSWAGPSQETQYF
few,TRBV21-1,TRBJ2-1,-,TGTGCCAGCAGCAAAATCATGTCTTACTACAATGAGCAGTTCTTC,CASSKIMSYYNEQFF
few,TRBV10-3,TRBJ2-7,-,TGTGCCATCAGGGAAGGGACTCACTACGAGCAGTACTTC,CAIREGTHYEQYF
many,TRBV6-1,TRBJ2-5,TRBD1,TGTGCCAGCAGACCTGAACAGGGGGGCCAAGAGACCCAGTACTTC,CASRPEQGGQETQYF
many,TRBV4-1,TRBJ2-1,TRBD2,TGCGCCAGCAGCGGAGGAGCGGGAGAGCAGTTCTTC,CASSGGAGEQFF
-,TRBV4-2,TRBJ2-1,-,TGTGCCAGCAGCCATAAATCCGAGCAGTTCTTC,CASSHKSEQFF
-,TRBV11-3,TRBJ2-1,-,TGTGCCAGCAGCTTCGGCGGCTTAGGGGGGCAGTTCTTC,CASSFGGLGGQFF
few,TRBV2,TRBJ1-2,-,TGTGCCAGCCTGGACATGATGGGCTACACCTTC,CASLDMMGYTF
-,TRBV12-3/TRBV12-4,TRBJ1-2,TRBD1,TGTGCCAGCAGTTTGGGACAGGGGGGATCTTTTAACTATGGCTACACCTTC,CASSLGQGGSFNYGYTF
many,TRBV27,TRBJ1-4,-,TGTGCCAGCAGTTTTACCGGTGAAAAACTGTTTTTT,CASSFTGEKLFF
-,TRBV19,TRBJ2-7,TRBD1,TGTGCCAGTAGTAGGGACAGGGATCGCACCTACGAGCAGTACTTC,CASSRDRDRTYEQYF
many,TRBV29-1,TRBJ1-2,-,TGCAGCGTTGAAGAATCGCATGGCTACACCTTC,CSVEESHGYTF
few,TRBV7-8,TRBJ2-1,TRBD2,TGTGCCAGCCGCGGGGGTAGCGGGGCCCCTGAGCAGTTCTTC,CASRGGSGAPEQFF
-,TRBV7-2,TRBJ1-6,-,TGTGCCAGCAGCCGCGGACACGGCCAAAATTCACCCCTCCACTTT,CASSRGHGQNSPLHF